A single T cell receptor beta chain is shown here with its context. Only in-frame clones appear in the TCRdb table, and some are missing; sequencing was by immunoSEQ multiplex PCR. The repertoire holds about 480,000 clones, around 88% seen once, with about 13% in the top ten. Treatment denoted: 15 to 20 received Ad26.COV2.S at low or high dose, single or two shots; roughly five received placebo; per-sample allocation not given. Sampling was done on day 63 after the first vaccine or placebo injection. Germline CDR1 and CDR2: KGHDR and SFDVKD. The CDR3 totals 17 residues. Trimming took 4 bases from V and 0 from J, leaving 12 bases between them. This sample is drawn from a study of Ad26.COV2.S vaccination and SARS-CoV-2 variants. Across the study: Intramuscular Ad26.COV2.S at 5x10^10 or 1x10^11 viral particles.

The chain employs TRBV24-1 and TRBJ2-6, with D tentatively TRBD1 (6 bases). The source was peripheral blood, collected in a trial of Ad26.COV2.S vaccine versus placebo. The clonotype comes from a person aged 18-65 years who received the Ad26.COV2.S COVID-19 vaccine or a placebo. The CDR3 spells CATSDWDNRSGANVLTF. CDR3 bases: TGTGCCACCAGTGACTGGGACAACCGCTCTGGGGCCAACGTCCTGACTTTC.